The 22 T cell receptor beta chains in this list originate from one sample, sequenced in a study of T-cell reconstitution after alpha-beta-depleted transplantation in children. Unique molecular identifiers were incorporated into the prepared TCRbeta library. Via MiXCR, TCRdb re-called the PCR reads, giving one row per CDR3 protein. In the table there are just over 950,000 distinct CDR3 sequences, roughly 31% of which are singletons. Sequencing used PBMCs, mostly from graft donor cells, obtained 360 days after TCRalphabeta/CD19-depleted stem cell transplant. These receptors all come from a boy in the first two years of life who had a stem cell transplant for SCID, so the T cells may come from the graft donor.

This clonotype was found a few times. The chain couples TRBV15 to TRBJ1-3; no clear D gene. CDR1 LNHNV and CDR2 YYDKDF come from the germline V gene (reference sequence). Trimming removed 0 bases at V and 2 bases at J, with 5 bases between. This CDR3 spans 14 amino acids. The CDR3 loop reads CATSRDTAGNTIYF. CDR3 nucleotide sequence: TGTGCCACCAGCAGAGACACTGCTGGAAACACCATATATTTT.

CDR3 in DNA: TGCGCCAGCAGCTTGGCTGGACGGCCTCGAGACATTCAGTACTTC. Translation gives CASSLAGRPRDIQYF. This rearrangement joins TRBV5-1 to TRBJ2-4, with D unclear. This CDR3 region has 15 residues. Germline CDR1 reads SGHRS; CDR2 reads YFSETQ. V lost 0 bases and J lost 8, with 15 bases in between.

This clonotype was detected only once. The chain couples TRBV30 to TRBJ1-2; no reliable D call. CDR1 and CDR2 (germline): GTSNPN, SVGIG (reference sequence). Trimming cost V 0 bases and J 2 bases, with 1 base left between them. CDR3 length equals 11 residues. The CDR3 region has the DNA TGTGCCTGGAGTGTAAACTATGGCTACACCTTC. Translated, it gives CAWSVNYGYTF.

The chain has TRBV27 and TRBJ2-1, with a tentative D call TRBD2 (6 bases). The CDR3 is made up of 15 amino acids. Trimming removed 1 base from V and 5 bases from J, with 12 bases in between. The germline V gene has CDR1 MNHEY and CDR2 SMNVEV (reference sequence). DNA for the CDR3: TGTGCCAGCAGTTTATACGGGGGAGAGAACAATGAGCAGTTCTTC. Translated, it gives CASSLYGGENNEQFF.

The chain joins TRBV10-3 to TRBJ1-4; D might be TRBD1 (5 bases). Trimming stripped 8 bases from V and 5 bases from J, with 9 bases between. CDR3 length: 12 amino acids. The germline gives CDR1 ENHRY, CDR2 SYGVKD. The CDR3 nucleotides are TGTGCCATCGGCCGGGGGAATGAAAAACTGTTTTTT. This translates into CAIGRGNEKLFF.

The J gene is TRBJ2-3, the V gene TRBV6-5; D tentatively reads TRBD1 or TRBD2 (5 bases each). V dropped 0 bases and J dropped 8 bases, with 18 bases sitting between them. CDR3 length equals 16 residues. Looked up from germline, CDR1 is MNHEY and CDR2 is SVGAGI. CDR3 in amino acids: CASSYSIASSGLTQYF. In nucleotides, the CDR3 is TGTGCCAGCAGTTACTCGATTGCAAGCTCGGGGCTTACGCAGTATTTT.

CDR3 region: CASGLTSTDTQYF. The CDR3 region has the DNA TGTGCCAGCGGGCTGACTAGCACAGATACGCAGTATTTT. The chain couples TRBV5-6 to TRBJ2-3; D is unresolved. The CDR3 totals 13 residues. V was clipped by 7 bases and J by 0 bases, with 9 bases between them. Per germline, CDR1 SGHDT and CDR2 YYEEEE.

This clonotype came up many times. The chain joins TRBV20-1 to TRBJ2-1; 7 nucleotides align to TRBD1. Germline trimming cut 0 bases from V and 4 bases from J; bases unmatched to any gene: 6. Germline V gene sequence: CDR1 DFQATT, CDR2 SNEGSKA (reference sequence). The CDR3 is made up of 15 amino acids. Written as DNA, the CDR3 is TGCAGTGCTAGAGAAGACAGGGCGGTTTACAATGAGCAGTTCTTC. This translates into CSAREDRAVYNEQFF.

The chain recombines TRBV7-2 with TRBJ1-5; D remains unclear. V lost 5 bases and J 8 bases, leaving 19 bases between the germline ends. Germline-derived CDR1 and CDR2 are SGHTA and FQGNSA. CDR3 length: 15 residues. CDR3 region: CASSPRVANREPQHF. Written as DNA, the CDR3 is TGTGCCAGCAGCCCGCGGGTAGCGAACCGTGAGCCCCAGCATTTT.

CDR3 nucleotides: TGTGCCAGCAGAACGACTAGCGGATACACCGGGGAGCTGTTTTTT. Translating it yields CASRTTSGYTGELFF. The chain links TRBV25-1 to TRBJ2-2; 9 nucleotides agree with TRBD2. V dropped 6 bases and J dropped 3; count of bases not matched to a gene: 5. Germline loops: CDR1 MGHDK, CDR2 SYGVNS. The length of the CDR3 is 15 residues.

This clonotype occurred a few times. The chain carries TRBV5-5 and TRBJ2-5; D is tentatively TRBD1 or TRBD2 (5 bases each). The CDR3 length is 14 residues. Germline CDR1 is SGHKS and CDR2 is YYEKEE (reference sequence). V lost 5 bases and J 3 bases, leaving 14 bases between the germline ends. CDR3 protein: CASRPGTHEETQYF. CDR3 coding DNA: TGTGCCAGCAGGCCCGGGACCCATGAAGAGACCCAGTACTTC.

This chain links TRBV5-1 with TRBJ2-7; weak D call: TRBD1 (6 bases). This CDR3 comprises 16 residues. The V end was cut by 0 bases, the J end by 3 bases, with 16 bases between. CDR1 is SGHRS and CDR2 is YFSETQ in the germline V gene. The CDR3 loop reads CASSLAPLGQIYEQYF. The CDR3 region has the DNA TGCGCCAGCAGCTTGGCGCCGCTCGGACAGATCTACGAGCAGTACTTC.

The chain carries TRBV27 and TRBJ2-2; 9 nucleotides match TRBD1. Trimming took 7 bases from V and 6 from J; bases not matched to a gene: 12. The CDR3 length is 16 residues. From germline, CDR1 is MNHEY and CDR2 SMNVEV (reference sequence). CDR3 in amino acids: CASTLEGTGRAGELFF. CDR3 bases: TGTGCCAGCACGCTTGAAGGGACAGGGCGTGCCGGGGAGCTGTTTTTT.

This clonotype was observed a few times. The chain uses TRBV5-1 and TRBJ1-5; 7 bases match TRBD1. This CDR3 has 13 residues. Germline trimming cut 4 bases from V and 7 bases from J; bases unmatched to any gene: 5. Germline V gives CDR1 SGHRS, CDR2 YFSETQ. The CDR3 nucleotides read TGCGCCAGCAGCAAGGAGGGGGCACAGCCCCAGCATTTT. Translating gives CASSKEGAQPQHF. The complete variable domain, with remaining parts taken from reference TRBV5-1 and TRBJ1-5, reads KAGVTQTPRYLIKTRGQQVTLSCSPISGHRSVSWYQQTPGQGLQFLFEYFSETQRNKGNFPGRFSGRQFSNSRSEMNVSTLELGDSALYLCASSKEGAQPQHFGDGTRLSIL.

The V call is TRBV27, the J call TRBJ2-3; a weak D match, TRBD1 (5 bases). Looked up from germline, CDR1 is MNHEY and CDR2 is SMNVEV (reference sequence). V was trimmed by 5 bases and J by 1 base, leaving 13 bases between them. The CDR3 loop spans 15 amino acids. Written as DNA, the CDR3 is TGTGCCAGCAGTAAATGGGGCGAAGGCACAGATACGCAGTATTTT. It codes for CASSKWGEGTDTQYF.

This clonotype has ten or more counts. The chain uses TRBV6-5 and TRBJ2-5; a weak D match, TRBD2 (6 bases). The CDR3 sequence is 14 residues long. V lost 1 base and J 4 bases, leaving 10 bases between the germline ends. Per the germline V gene, CDR1 is MNHEY and CDR2 is SVGAGI. The CDR3 spells CASSYWGGRETQYF. DNA of the CDR3: TGTGCCAGCAGTTACTGGGGAGGTAGAGAGACCCAGTACTTC.

The gene calls are TRBV2 and TRBJ2-1; perhaps TRBD2 as D (5 bases). CDR3 size: 11 residues. Looked up from germline, CDR1 is SNHLY and CDR2 is FYNNEI. V dropped 8 bases and J dropped 7 bases, with 9 bases sitting between them. DNA of the CDR3: TGTGCCAGCGGACTGAGGAATGAGCAGTTCTTC. Translation gives CASGLRNEQFF.

The rearrangement links TRBV5-1 to TRBJ2-7; a weak D match, TRBD1 (6 bases). Germline CDR1 reads SGHRS; CDR2 reads YFSETQ. With 7 bases removed from V and 5 bases from J, the gap between germline ends came to 25 bases. The CDR3 is 16 residues long. CDR3 sequence: CASLFKGHLPPDEQYF. DNA for the CDR3: TGCGCCAGCTTATTCAAGGGACACCTACCTCCCGACGAGCAGTACTTC.

This rearrangement joins TRBV2 to TRBJ2-7; D remains unclear. CDR1 and CDR2 from the germline V gene are SNHLY and FYNNEI. CDR3 length: 14 amino acids. Trimming took 6 bases from V and 5 from J, leaving 17 bases between them. CDR3 protein: CASSPDVVGHEQYF. CDR3 bases: TGTGCCAGCAGCCCTGACGTCGTCGGCCACGAGCAGTACTTC.

The chain has TRBV12-3 or TRBV12-4 and TRBJ1-2; TRBD1 matches 9 bases. The CDR3 is 14 amino acids. With 2 bases clipped from V and 8 bases from J, the junction kept 6 bases outside the gene matches. The CDR3 region has the DNA TGTGCCAGCAGTTTAAATACAGGGGGCCGAGGCTACACCTTC. It specifies CASSLNTGGRGYTF.

This clonotype was found a few times. The chain carries TRBV4-1 and TRBJ2-2, with 11 bases that match TRBD2. The CDR3 consists of 15 residues. Trimming at V came to 3 bases and at J to 9 bases, leaving 6 bases not matched to a gene. Germline loops: CDR1 MGHRA, CDR2 YSYEKL. This CDR3 reads CASSHLAGGGRELFF. DNA of the CDR3: TGCGCCAGCAGCCATTTAGCGGGGGGGGGCCGGGAGCTGTTTTTT.

This clonotype has ten or more counts. This chain joins TRBV2 and TRBJ2-1; D unclear. The germline CDR1 and CDR2 sequences are SNHLY and FYNNEI. The CDR3 loop spans 13 amino acids. Trimming stripped 5 bases from V and 15 bases from J, with 20 bases between. CDR3 amino acids: CASSPLQFIGGFF. In DNA, the CDR3 is TGTGCCAGCAGTCCTCTCCAGTTCATCGGCGGGTTCTTC.